This TCR beta chain was captured by sequencing in a study of blood T cell repertoires in COVID-19. Study information: COVID-19 samples, acute and convalescent, were from the United States, Italy and Spain. The cDNA or gDNA used as material had been derived from T cells, B-cell-depleted T cells, or PBMCs.

As processed by the authors: Estimation of nucleated cell counts was performed using reference gene primer amplification. This table comes from immunoSEQ multiplex PCR, and its TCRdb copy is limited to in-frame clones, with some not included. That table furnishes V, J and clone size, whereas the DNA furnished D and trimming. Counted here are fewer than 120,000 clones, about 85% occurring once; the ten biggest clones make up around 4.4%. Sequences were obtained from peripheral blood. The clonotype originates from a human donor in a cohort sampled during active COVID-19.

The CDR3 spells CAWTLNGGYTF. For the CDR3, the DNA is TGTGCCTGGACCTTGAACGGTGGCTACACCTTC. The chain uses TRBV30 and TRBJ1-2; no reliable D call. Deletions cut 4 bases from V and 7 bases from J, with 10 bases between. The germline gives CDR1 GTSNPN, CDR2 SVGIG (reference sequence). The CDR3 loop spans 11 amino acids. Using reference TRBV30 and TRBJ1-2 for the parts outside the CDR3, the full variable domain is SQTIHQWPATLVQPVGSPLSLECTVEGTSNPNLYWYRQAAGRGLQLLFYSVGIGQISSEVPQNLSASRPQDRQFILSSKKLLLSDSGFYLCAWTLNGGYTFGSGTRLTVV.